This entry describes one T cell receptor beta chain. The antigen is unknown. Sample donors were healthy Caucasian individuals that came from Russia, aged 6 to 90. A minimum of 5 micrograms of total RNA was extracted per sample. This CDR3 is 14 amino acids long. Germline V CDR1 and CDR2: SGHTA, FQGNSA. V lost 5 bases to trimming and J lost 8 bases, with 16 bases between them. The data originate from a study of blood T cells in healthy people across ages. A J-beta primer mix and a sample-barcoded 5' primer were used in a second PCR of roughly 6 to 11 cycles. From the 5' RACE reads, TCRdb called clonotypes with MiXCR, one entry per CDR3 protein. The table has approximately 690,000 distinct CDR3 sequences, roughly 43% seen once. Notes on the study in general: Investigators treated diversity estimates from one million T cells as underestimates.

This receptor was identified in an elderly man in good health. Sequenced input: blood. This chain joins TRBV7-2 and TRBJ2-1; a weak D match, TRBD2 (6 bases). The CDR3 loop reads CASSRDWGMDEQFF. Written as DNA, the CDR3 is TGTGCCAGCAGCCGGGACTGGGGGATGGATGAGCAGTTCTTC.